The clone carrying this T cell receptor beta chain was detected a few times. As yet, its antigen is unknown. This entry is derived from a study of cytomegalovirus exposure and HLA in healthy donors. Overall study: Later analysis reported that the 120 or so validation repertoires shared the platform of the 500 to 750 first-cohort repertoires. Study results and limitations: A few chains linked to CMV were shown in vitro to be specific for CMV antigens. Researchers counted around 180 TCR beta chains as cytomegalovirus-associated. Most sequenced TCRs were rare (though some public TCRs occurred in many donors).

Assay: immunoSEQ multiplex PCR; the TCRdb copy retains only in-frame clones and omits some. The sample lists some 70,000 clones, around four fifths occurring once. Per germline, CDR1 ENHRY and CDR2 SYGVKD. CDR3 length: 15 amino acids. V lost 6 bases, J lost 6 bases, and 9 bases stayed unmatched. The sequenced sample was PBMCs. The chain combines TRBV10-3 with TRBJ2-1, with TRBD1 matching over 9 bases. The clonotype originates from a man aged 30-40 years in good health and CMV-seronegative. The CDR3 DNA reads TGTGCCATCAGGGAAGGACAGGGGATAATCAATGAGCAGTTCTTC. It encodes CAIREGQGIINEQFF.